The sequence of this T cell receptor beta chain was determined in a study of blood T cells in healthy people across ages. With a J-beta primer mix and a sample-barcoded 5' primer, a second PCR ran 7 to 11 cycles. One entry per CDR3 protein, called by TCRdb with MiXCR from the 5' RACE reads. Among 660,000 or so distinct CDR3 sequences, approximately 59% were seen once, and the ten largest hold 30% to 45%. With 6 bases removed from V and 10 bases from J, the gap between germline ends came to 22 bases. CDR3 length: 16 residues. CDR1 and CDR2 from the germline V gene are MNHEY and SVGAGI. The source material was blood. The sequence came from a man aged 60-69 years in good health. The rearrangement uses TRBV6-5 and TRBJ1-6, with D possibly matching TRBD1 (6 bases). This chain's CDR3 is CASRRGTGQSSSPLHF. DNA for the CDR3: TGTGCCAGCAGACGCGGGACGGGACAATCGTCCTCACCCCTCCACTTT.